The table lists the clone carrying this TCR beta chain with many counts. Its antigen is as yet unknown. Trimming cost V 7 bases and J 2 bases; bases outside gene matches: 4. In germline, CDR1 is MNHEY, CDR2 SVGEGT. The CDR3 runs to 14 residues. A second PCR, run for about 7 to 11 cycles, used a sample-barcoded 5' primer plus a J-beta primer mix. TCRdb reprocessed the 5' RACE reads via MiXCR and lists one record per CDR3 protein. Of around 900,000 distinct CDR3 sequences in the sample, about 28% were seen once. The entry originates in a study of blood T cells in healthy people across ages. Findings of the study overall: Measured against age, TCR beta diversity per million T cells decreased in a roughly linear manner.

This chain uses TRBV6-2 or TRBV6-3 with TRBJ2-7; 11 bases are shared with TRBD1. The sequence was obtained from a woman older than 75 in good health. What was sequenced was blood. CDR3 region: CASTPDRGPYEQYF. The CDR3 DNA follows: TGTGCCAGCACTCCGGACAGGGGGCCCTACGAGCAGTACTTC.